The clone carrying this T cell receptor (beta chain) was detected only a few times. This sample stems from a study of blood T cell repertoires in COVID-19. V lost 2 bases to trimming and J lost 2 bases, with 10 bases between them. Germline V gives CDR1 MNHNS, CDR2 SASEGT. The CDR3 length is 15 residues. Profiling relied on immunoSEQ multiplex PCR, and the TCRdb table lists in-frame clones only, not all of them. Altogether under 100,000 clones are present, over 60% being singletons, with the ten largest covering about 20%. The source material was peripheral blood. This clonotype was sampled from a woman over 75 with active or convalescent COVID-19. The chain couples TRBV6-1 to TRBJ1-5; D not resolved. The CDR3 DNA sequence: TGTGCCAGCAGTGAACGTCCATGGCGCAATCAGCCCCAGCATTTT. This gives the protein CASSERPWRNQPQHF.